This T cell receptor beta chain was identified in a study of T and B cells in COVID-19 patients. Study-wide background: Active-infection patients were older, median roughly 62 years, than recovered patients, median approximately 35 years. In the active-infection cohort, about 90% of the roughly 20 patients had comorbidities linked to unfavorable COVID-19 outcome.

Blood genomic DNA input for TRB amplification was 250-500 ng. Study findings and constraints: Of about 2,400 TCR clusters found only in the recovered cohort, a few dozen had low generation probability. Patients with COVID-19 reportedly showed strongly skewed T cell receptor beta variable and joining gene usage.

The length of the CDR3 is 14 residues. Germline CDR1 and CDR2: DFQATT and SNEGSKA (reference sequence). With 6 bases removed from V and 4 bases from J, the gap between germline ends came to 18 bases. For this clonotype: Its antigen is currently unknown.

Multiplex PCR with BIOMED2 TRB-A/B primer pools amplified TRB rearrangements. TCRdb fed the multiplex PCR reads into MiXCR, producing one record per CDR3 protein. The sample shows roughly 13,000 distinct CDR3 sequences, under 30% of them seen only once. The source of this sequence is a human donor who had recovered from COVID-19. The gene calls are TRBV20-1 and TRBJ1-1, with D tentatively TRBD1 (5 bases). Sequenced: blood. The CDR3 is CSALSGTWATEAFF. The CDR3 nucleotides are TGCAGTGCCCTATCCGGGACGTGGGCCACTGAAGCTTTCTTT.